The 5 T cell receptor beta chains listed next were all sequenced from one sample in a study of shared clonotypes between healthy human individuals. Using immunoSEQ multiplex PCR, the repertoire was profiled, and TCRdb retains in-frame clones only, with some absent. Among approximately 1,500,000 clones listed, about 98% were seen once. Sequencing used naive CD4+ T cells sorted from blood. Subset described: CD45RA+ positively selected. Receptors originate from a young man in good health.

This clone was detected only once. The chain is built from TRBV5-5 and TRBJ2-6; D unclear. The CDR3 loop spans 16 amino acids. CDR1 is SGHKS, CDR2 YYEKEE, per germline (reference sequence). Trimming stripped 4 bases from V and 2 bases from J, with 13 bases between. CDR3 sequence: CASSPSGRPGANVLTF. CDR3 nucleotides: TGTGCCAGCAGCCCGTCTGGTAGGCCTGGGGCCAACGTCCTGACTTTC.

The chain recombines TRBV5-1 with TRBJ2-1, with 10 bases that match TRBD2. The V gene's germline CDR1 is SGHRS and CDR2 YFSETQ. Unmatched junction bases numbered 15, after V lost 2 bases and J lost 7 bases. This CDR3 is 18 amino acids long. For the CDR3, the DNA is TGCGCCAGCAGCTTTCTCCAAGCCGCTAGCGGGAGTATGAATGAGCAGTTCTTC. Amino acid sequence: CASSFLQAASGSMNEQFF. The full variable domain, its missing parts supplied by reference TRBV5-1 and TRBJ2-1, is KAGVTQTPRYLIKTRGQQVTLSCSPISGHRSVSWYQQTPGQGLQFLFEYFSETQRNKGNFPGRFSGRQFSNSRSEMNVSTLELGDSALYLCASSFLQAASGSMNEQFFGPGTRLTVL.

V and J are TRBV5-1 and TRBJ2-3; 9 bases line up with TRBD1. Per germline, CDR1 SGHRS and CDR2 YFSETQ. Trimming at V came to 3 bases and at J to 8 bases, leaving 16 bases not matched to a gene. CDR3 length: 17 amino acids. CDR3 nucleotides: TGCGCCAGCAGCTACATCCGGCAGGGACAGGGAGGGGGTACGCAGTATTTT. Amino acids: CASSYIRQGQGGGTQYF. The whole variable domain, remainder taken from reference TRBV5-1 and TRBJ2-3, is KAGVTQTPRYLIKTRGQQVTLSCSPISGHRSVSWYQQTPGQGLQFLFEYFSETQRNKGNFPGRFSGRQFSNSRSEMNVSTLELGDSALYLCASSYIRQGQGGGTQYFGPGTRLTVL.

The genes are TRBV27 and TRBJ2-3; 7 nucleotides agree with TRBD2. J lost 1 base, V lost 4 bases, and 2 bases had no gene match. This CDR3 spans 14 amino acids. Looked up from germline, CDR1 is MNHEY and CDR2 is SMNVEV (reference sequence). CDR3: CASSSTSGTDTQYF. DNA for the CDR3: TGTGCCAGCAGTTCAACTAGCGGCACAGATACGCAGTATTTT.

The chain recombines TRBV10-1 with TRBJ2-1, with 9 bases matching TRBD2. V gave up 8 bases and J gave up 8 bases; unmatched junction bases: 40. The germline V gene has CDR1 WNHNN and CDR2 SYGVQD (reference sequence). The CDR3 extends over 24 amino acids. The CDR3 DNA reads TGCGCCAGCTGGAGCGGTAGGGGGACCCTAGCGGGATTGGCCCTCGGGATGTTGGGGCATGAGCAGTTCTTC. Translation: CASWSGRGTLAGLALGMLGHEQFF.